This is a list of T cell receptor beta chains from one sample in a study of CD8+ T cells in alopecia areata. Profiling relied on immunoSEQ multiplex PCR, and the TCRdb table lists in-frame clones only, not all of them. The sample contains around 86,000 clones, 60% to 80% of which appear only once. Sequenced here: CD8+ T cells sorted from blood, sampled at approximately week 42, from a patient treated with tofacitinib. Every receptor here comes from a human donor with alopecia areata. Both conserved end residues are part of each CDR3. D genes are given only for firm matches. A row's size may be missing; if present it is once, few, many or a size class.

NA | TRBJ2-3 | NA | TRBV30 | TGTGCCTGGAGTGTTGACAGCACAGATACGCAGTATTTT | CAWSVDSTDTQYF
NA | TRBJ2-7 | NA | TRBV30 | TGTGCCTGGAGACCCGGACACTACTACGAGCAGTACTTC | CAWRPGHYYEQYF
NA | TRBJ2-7 | NA | TRBV2 | TGTGCCAGCAGTGAATGGTTGGACGAGCAGTACTTC | CASSEWLDEQYF
TRBD2 | TRBJ2-1 | few | TRBV7-3 | TGTGCCAGCAGCAAGACTAGCGGAACCTACAATGAGCAGTTCTTC | CASSKTSGTYNEQFF
TRBD2 | TRBJ2-1 | NA | TRBV30 | TGTGCCTGGACTAGCGGGGGGGCCTGGGCCAATGAGCAGTTCTTC | CAWTSGGAWANEQFF
TRBD2 | TRBJ2-2 | NA | TRBV6-5 | TGTGCCAGCAGTCAAATAGCGGGGCCCGGGGAGCTGTTTTTT | CASSQIAGPGELFF
NA | TRBJ1-1 | few | TRBV9 | TGTGCCAGCAGCGTAGGAAAGGGATTCGGTACTGAAGCTTTCTTT | CASSVGKGFGTEAFF
NA | TRBJ1-2 | NA | TRBV6-1 | TGTGCCAGCAACCCCGGGGCTGGCTATGGCTACACCTTC | CASNPGAGYGYTF
NA | TRBJ2-2 | few | TRBV2 | TGTGCCAGCAGTTTGGGGGAGCTGTTTTTT | CASSLGELFF
TRBD1 | TRBJ2-7 | NA | TRBV14 | TGTGCCAGCAGCCGGACAGGGTCCTCCTACGAGCAGTACTTC | CASSRTGSSYEQYF
NA | TRBJ2-5 | NA | TRBV5-6 | TGTGCCAGCAGCTTGTCAGGGACAGAGACCCAGTACTTC | CASSLSGTETQYF
TRBD1 | TRBJ1-2 | NA | TRBV7-2 | TGTGCCAGCAGCCCCGAGGTGGGGACAGGGCTAGCTAACTATGGCTACACCTTC | CASSPEVGTGLANYGYTF
TRBD1 | TRBJ1-6 | NA | TRBV9 | TGTGCCAGCAGCCGGACCCGGGACAGGGTTGAAAATTCACCCCTCCACTTT | CASSRTRDRVENSPLHF
TRBD2 | TRBJ2-1 | once | TRBV11-3 | TGTGCCAGCAGACCCCGGGGGGTCTCCTACAATGAGCAGTTCTTC | CASRPRGVSYNEQFF
NA | TRBJ1-2 | NA | TRBV11-2 | TGTGCCAGCAGCTTCGAGGCAGATTATGGCTACACCTTC | CASSFEADYGYTF
NA | TRBJ1-1 | NA | TRBV27 | TGTGCCAGCAGTAAGGGGCCTTCTGAAGCTTTCTTT | CASSKGPSEAFF
TRBD1 | TRBJ2-3 | NA | TRBV5-6 | TGTGCCAGCATCTCATTAGGGACAGGTTTGACAGATACGCAGTATTTT | CASISLGTGLTDTQYF
NA | TRBJ1-1 | NA | TRBV27 | TGTGCCAGCAGTTTCGGCGGGGGCACTGAAGCTTTCTTT | CASSFGGGTEAFF
NA | TRBJ1-2 | NA | TRBV27 | TGTGCCAGCAGTTTGGGGACACCTAACTATGGCTACACCTTC | CASSLGTPNYGYTF
TRBD2 | TRBJ2-7 | NA | TRBV7-3 | TGTGCCAGCAGCCCCGGGGGGTACGAGCAGTACTTC | CASSPGGYEQYF
TRBD2 | TRBJ2-5 | NA | TRBV7-3 | TGTGCCAGCAGCTTAGGACTAGCGGCTCAAGAGACCCAGTACTTC | CASSLGLAAQETQYF
NA | TRBJ2-7 | NA | TRBV5-1 | TGCGCCAGCAGCCCCGACGACTCCTACGAGCAGTACTTC | CASSPDDSYEQYF
NA | TRBJ1-4 | once | TRBV27 | TGTGCCAGCAGTTTAGAGGTTGGGTCAACTAATGAAAAACTGTTTTTT | CASSLEVGSTNEKLFF
TRBD2 | TRBJ2-1 | NA | TRBV7-9 | TGTGCCAGCAGCTTAACTAGCGGGGGAAATGAGCAGTTCTTC | CASSLTSGGNEQFF
NA | TRBJ2-3 | NA | TRBV15 | TGTGCCACCATTTCCTCGGCTACTCGCACAGATACGCAGTATTTT | CATISSATRTDTQYF
NA | TRBJ1-1 | once | TRBV2 | TGTGCCAGCAGCCCGGAGGCGGCGGGTGATTTCGAAGCTTTCTTT | CASSPEAAGDFEAFF
TRBD1 | TRBJ1-2 | NA | TRBV4-3 | TGCGCCAGCAGCCAATGGACAGGAGACCATGGAGGCTACACCTTC | CASSQWTGDHGGYTF
TRBD2 | TRBJ2-7 | NA | TRBV27 | TGTGCCAGCAGTCCTAGCGGGGCACCCTACGAGCAGTACTTC | CASSPSGAPYEQYF
TRBD2 | TRBJ2-5 | NA | TRBV13 | TGTGCCAGCAGCATCAGGACTAGCGGACAAGAGACCCAGTACTTC | CASSIRTSGQETQYF
NA | TRBJ1-1 | NA | TRBV7-9 | TGTGCCAGCATCTCTGAGGTTTTCCGGCAGGAAGCTTTCTTT | CASISEVFRQEAFF
NA | TRBJ1-5 | NA | TRBV11-2 | TGTGCCAGCAGCTTAGAGTTGGCTTTGAATCAGCCCCAGCATTTT | CASSLELALNQPQHF
TRBD1 | TRBJ1-2 | NA | TRBV4-3 | TGCGCCAGCAGCCAAGATCTGACAGGGAGAAGTAACGGCTACACCTTC | CASSQDLTGRSNGYTF
TRBD1 | TRBJ2-7 | NA | TRBV29-1 | TGCAGCGGACAGGGCTCCTACGAGCAGTACTTC | CSGQGSYEQYF
NA | TRBJ2-2 | NA | TRBV11-3 | TGTGCCAGCAGCCCCCCGTCGGGGACCGGGGAGCTGTTTTTT | CASSPPSGTGELFF
NA | TRBJ2-7 | once | TRBV5-6 | TGTGCCAGCAGCTCGAGGGACACGAGTCCCTACGAGCAGTACTTC | CASSSRDTSPYEQYF
NA | TRBJ1-1 | NA | TRBV29-1 | TGCAGCGTTCTAGACAAGTGGGGTGCTTTCTTT | CSVLDKWGAFF
NA | TRBJ1-1 | NA | TRBV6-5 | TGTGCCAGCAGCCAGGACGGAAAGGAAGCTTTCTTT | CASSQDGKEAFF
NA | TRBJ1-2 | NA | TRBV29-1 | TGCAGCGTGGACAACACAGGGTTAGGCTACACCTTC | CSVDNTGLGYTF